The TCR beta chain described here comes from a study of radiation and T cells in renal cell carcinoma. Study findings and constraints: Top tumor clonotypes rose in blood 2 weeks post-radiation, then contracted.

The protocol was immunoSEQ multiplex PCR, while the TCRdb copy is restricted to in-frame clones and leaves out a portion. The table has about 90,000 clones, approximately 86% seen once. The CDR3 contains 11 residues. V was pared by 4 bases and J by 3 bases, with 7 bases between. In germline, CDR1 is DFQATT, CDR2 SNEGSKA (reference sequence). Regarding this clone: The antigen is undetermined.

Sample time point: blood 4 weeks post-SBRT, at nephrectomy. Documented treatment: 15 Gy SBRT to primary tumor, nephrectomy 4 weeks later. Nephrectomy followed 15 Gy stereotactic body radiation by 4 weeks. The V and J genes are TRBV20-1 and TRBJ2-7; D unresolved. Sequenced here: blood, sampled from a patient whose treatment included radiotherapy and nephrectomy. The TCR comes from a man in his fifties with renal cell carcinoma. In DNA form, the CDR3 reads TGCAGTGCTAAGGACGACTACGAGCAGTACTTC. Translated: CSAKDDYEQYF.